The sequence of this T cell receptor beta chain was determined in a study of blood T cell dynamics during melanoma immunotherapy. Study information: First-line therapy was either pembrolizumab or nivolumab with ipilimumab for metastatic melanoma.

The time point here: week 3, after first cycle of checkpoint inhibitor. Germline-derived CDR1 and CDR2 are LNHDA and SQIVND (reference sequence). Trimming took 2 bases from V and 7 from J, leaving 15 bases between them. The CDR3 sequence is 15 residues long. This clone was seen a few times. A fixed DNA input of about 0.35 ug was used per bulk PBMC sample. The repertoire was sequenced with immunoSEQ multiplex PCR; TCRdb's copy has only in-frame clones and lacks some. Of fewer than 30,000 clones listed, 80% to 85% are singletons. The sequence was obtained from a human donor with melanoma. The chain carries TRBV19 and TRBJ1-5; D call uncertain. This specimen was blood, taken from a patient treated with checkpoint blockade. CDR3 sequence reads: CASSIWTGMEQPQHF. DNA for the CDR3: TGTGCCAGTAGTATATGGACGGGGATGGAGCAGCCCCAGCATTTT.